This note documents a single T cell receptor beta chain sequence. This clonotype was recorded many times. Its antigen is not yet known. The sample holds no much larger clone one base away, and base qualities are not on file. The receptor library was made with multiplex PCR. Sequencing took place on an Illumina HiSeq 4000. To build TCR beta libraries, CDR3 regions were amplified by Arm-PCR using iRepertoire HTBI primers. Gel purification was performed on PCR products prior to sequencing. Per the authors' processing: A total of 62 TRBV and 14 TRBJ segments were identified across samples and were used for gene usage analysis of CDR3 amino acid clonotypes. Filtered high-quality paired reads were merged into contigs using COPE and FqMerger. BLAST was used to align contigs to IMGT TRBV, TRBD and TRBJ reference genes, and CDR3 was defined according to IMGT. Any clonotype with a frequency above 0.1% was classified as a highly expanded clone. Repertoire diversity was measured by Shannon entropy, and V-J evenness by the Gini coefficient. A clonotype was considered public if more than one individual shared it. TCRdb reprocessed the public reads (quality trimming at Q25 with fastp, clone calling with MiXCR) and kept in-frame beta chains. Rows with one shared CDR3 protein collapse into an entry with the most common genes and DNA. These V and J calls originate from TCRdb's pipeline instead of the authors' own analysis. This sample has around 420,000 distinct CDR3 sequences in its table, and about 15% of those were observed once. Roughly 7.7% of the sample is held by the ten biggest clonotypes.

The sample originates from a study of regulatory T cells in long-lasting Graves disease (dated by TCRdb to about 2021). With regard to the full study: In the newly diagnosed Graves' disease group, patients had been taking antithyroid drugs for less than 3 months. Patients with persistent Graves' disease were compared with patients with newly diagnosed Graves' disease using TCR sequencing and RNA sequencing of peripheral blood. The study was registered as a clinical trial and conducted in China. TCR sequencing covered approximately 13 persistent and approximately 20 newly diagnosed Graves' disease patients, about 35 samples in total. Overall study outcomes, separate from this receptor: Because the primary lesion, thyroid tissue, could not be accessed, the study looked at peripheral blood alone. Preferential use of TRBV28, TRBJ1-2 and TRBJ2-5 was observed in persistent disease, whereas TRBV20-1 and TRBJ2-1 were favored in newly diagnosed disease. More public clonotypes were shared among persistent patients (under 3,000) than among newly diagnosed patients (roughly 1,000). Persistent Graves' disease patients showed lower TCR Shannon entropy and fewer highly expanded clones than newly diagnosed patients, suggesting clonal expansion. Sequencing and analysis were restricted to the TCR beta chain. The authors acknowledged the small sample size as a limitation that may reduce accuracy.

The label giving this sample's time point can be read as: newly diagnosed GD, antithyroid drugs for less than 3 months. RNA was extracted from PBMCs in TRIzol for both TCR sequencing and RNA sequencing. The diagnosis of Graves' disease followed American Thyroid Association guidelines. Patients were recruited from an endocrinology department in Xi'an, China. Each patient gave approximately 10 milliliters of peripheral blood, collected in an EDTA anticoagulant tube. Ficoll Paque Plus density gradient separation was used to isolate PBMCs, and no additional T cell sorting was done. An Agilent 2100 Bioanalyzer and agarose gel were used to check RNA quality, and a NanoDrop 2000 was used to measure RNA concentration. The CDR1 and CDR2 encoded by the germline V gene are SGHNT and YENEEA. Trimming accounts for 3 bases at V and 15 bases at J, while the number of junction bases matched to no gene is 4. The CDR3 starts with the cysteine, ends with the phenylalanine, and has 13 residues. CDR3 DNA is the only sequence kept; it has 39 bases, read in frame from the first base.

The sample was also reused in another study, on T cells in Graves' hyperthyroidism and ophthalmopathy. Reported in the second study: Stable Graves' hyperthyroidism was defined as the absence of progression to ophthalmopathy over 18 months of follow-up. Hyperthyroidism patients were aged 18 to 65 years and newly diagnosed, with disease duration of less than 2 months. Any patient with an uncontrolled infection, another autoimmune disease, pregnancy or lactation was excluded. Diagnoses were established on the basis of clinical symptoms, serum thyroxine and TRAb, thyroid ultrasound, and orbital computed tomography. The TCR CDR3 was subjected to a first round of RT-PCR using the HTBI primer set and the Qiagen OneStep RT-PCR kit. Most expanded thyroid clonotypes (frequency above 0.001) were also detected in blood, a finding suggesting that blood repertoires may reflect thyroid immune responses. A 13 V-J signature model separated ophthalmopathy from stable hyperthyroidism, with nearly 90% sensitivity and around 84% specificity in cross-validation and 80%/75% in testing. During validation, the model predicted progression to ophthalmopathy a median of around 7 months ahead of onset, with around 65% sensitivity and around 73% specificity. To identify distinguishing TCR V-J signatures, a discovery cohort of roughly 100 patients was used, comprising 43 with Graves' ophthalmopathy and approximately 57 with stable Graves' hyperthyroidism. An independent validation cohort of under 20 hyperthyroidism patients and approximately 17 patients who later progressed to ophthalmopathy tested prospective prediction of ophthalmopathy. The roughly 90 discovery patients were divided at random into training and test sets in a 7:3 ratio. In roughly six Graves' hyperthyroidism patients, the study also compared T-cell repertoires from thyroid tissue with T-cell repertoires from blood. Once sampling was done, hyperthyroidism patients were given methimazole at a starting dose of 30 mg daily, whereas ophthalmopathy patients were given high-dose intravenous methylprednisolone. A second multiplex PCR round built the libraries, followed by size selection and purification. Libraries were sequenced paired-end with 100 bp reads on an Illumina HiSeq2000. SOAPnuke was used to process the raw data, with reads discarded if the reads contained adapters or uncalled bases, had a mean Phred below 15, or lacked an exact constant-primer or identifier match. High-quality paired reads were merged using COPE v1.2.5, and each unique nucleotide sequence was defined as a clonotype. Clonotypes were aligned to IMGT TRBV, TRBD and TRBJ reference segments using MiTCR v1.1. Only V-J combinations with frequency above 0.0001, covering about 99% of repertoires, were analysed. The TCS score was defined as the ratio of F50 (clonal expansion) to E x V (chaos), calculated using BLOSUM62-based TCRdist between CDR3 peptides within each V-J. Welch's t-statistics and random forest reduced just over 500 V-J features to about 13, which were used in a naive Bayes classifier (R e1071). No statistical method was used to fix the sample size in advance, and group allocation was not hidden from the investigators. The paper reports TCR Vbeta CDR3 sequencing of over 120 peripheral blood samples: around 45 ophthalmopathy, fewer than 85 hyperthyroidism and 17 progressor patients.

This clonotype originated in a woman aged 40-49 years with Graves disease. Donor details come from another sample of the same person, matched by shared clones. Material: peripheral blood mononuclear cells (PBMCs), obtained at new diagnosis, from a patient treated with antithyroid drugs. The chain is made from TRBV11-3 and TRBJ2-1; TRBD2 aligns with 14 central bases. The CDR3 protein is CASSLGLAGEGFF. Read as DNA, the sequence is TGTGCCAGCAGCTTGGGACTAGCGGGAGAAGGGTTCTTC.